Below, 22 T cell receptor beta chains from the same sample are listed, as sequenced in a study of T cell responses to AZD1222 COVID-19 vaccine. This table comes from immunoSEQ multiplex PCR, and its TCRdb copy is limited to in-frame clones, with some not included. The sample includes over 90,000 clones, about 90% seen only once; the top ten take around 4.8%. The sequencing here drew on peripheral blood, taken on day 0 of AZD1222 vaccination. The receptors here all came from an adult in good health.

The V call is TRBV7-9, the J call TRBJ1-2, with D perhaps TRBD1 (5 bases). The CDR3 runs to 14 residues. Germline values: CDR1 SEHNR, CDR2 FQNEAQ (reference sequence). V gave up 1 base and J gave up 7 bases, with 13 bases separating them. The CDR3: CASSLGDRDLGYTF. The CDR3 coding sequence is TGTGCCAGCAGCTTAGGGGACCGGGACCTTGGCTACACCTTC.

V and J are TRBV4-2 and TRBJ1-6; no clear D. CDR3 length: 17 amino acids. Trimming stripped 1 base from V and 0 bases from J, with 10 bases between. Germline CDR1 reads LGHNA; CDR2 reads YNFKEQ. The CDR3 bases are TGTGCCAGCAGCCAAGTGATCGGGAGCTCCTATAATTCACCCCTCCACTTT. Residues: CASSQVIGSSYNSPLHF.

The chain links TRBV12-3 or TRBV12-4 to TRBJ2-5; no clear D gene. The CDR3 loop spans 13 amino acids. With 5 bases removed from V and 4 bases from J, the gap between germline ends came to 11 bases. In DNA form, the CDR3 reads TGTGCCAGCAGTCATCTCTATGGAGAGACCCAGTACTTC. Its protein product is CASSHLYGETQYF.

The chain joins TRBV6-5 to TRBJ1-1, with a weak D call TRBD1 (6 bases). This CDR3 region has 14 residues. Between the trimmed V and J ends, which lost 7 bases and 4 bases, there was a span of 16 bases. Germline CDR1 MNHEY, CDR2 SVGAGI. CDR3 sequence reads: CASTRGEPGTEAFF. CDR3 in DNA: TGTGCCAGCACAAGGGGGGAGCCCGGCACTGAAGCTTTCTTT.

The V and J genes are TRBV6-5 and TRBJ2-2; TRBD2 aligns across 7 bases. This CDR3 is built from 14 residues. CDR1 is MNHEY, CDR2 SVGAGI, per germline. Trimming at V came to 8 bases and at J to 4 bases, leaving 7 bases not matched to a gene. CDR3 protein: CASGGTTPTGELFF. The DNA for the CDR3 is TGTGCCAGCGGAGGGACTACCCCCACCGGGGAGCTGTTTTTT.

This clone was detected only once. For the CDR3, the DNA is TGTGCCAGTTCCCGAACAGGGGGCTACGAGCAGTACTTC. The encoded protein is CASSRTGGYEQYF. This chain links TRBV19 with TRBJ2-7, with 8 bases lining up with TRBD1. Germline V CDR1 and CDR2: LNHDA, SQIVND (reference sequence). The J segment lost 3 bases and the V segment lost 8 bases, leaving 6 bases of the junction unmatched. CDR3 length: 13 residues.

This chain links TRBV19 with TRBJ1-5; D is unclear. V dropped 7 bases and J dropped 2 bases, with 15 bases sitting between them. CDR3 size: 15 residues. The V gene's germline CDR1 is LNHDA and CDR2 SQIVND (reference sequence). CDR3 DNA sequence: TGTGCCAGTACCCTCCAGACTGCGGGCAATCAGCCCCAGCATTTT. Its protein is CASTLQTAGNQPQHF.

The genes are TRBV11-3 and TRBJ2-5; 7 bases align to TRBD1. Germline CDR1 SGHNT, CDR2 YENEEA. V was pared by 2 bases and J by 4 bases, with 10 bases of the junction left unmatched. This CDR3 has 16 residues. CDR3: CASSLSRDRLIETQYF. CDR3 coding DNA: TGTGCCAGCAGCTTATCCCGGGACAGACTAATAGAGACCCAGTACTTC.

The rearrangement joins TRBV2 to TRBJ2-2; D remains ambiguous. The CDR3 is 15 residues long. CDR1 SNHLY and CDR2 FYNNEI come from the germline V gene. The V end was cut by 2 bases, the J end by 7 bases, with 14 bases between. In DNA, the CDR3 is TGTGCCAGCAGTGAATTAAGGGCGGATGGCGGGGAGCTGTTTTTT. It yields the protein CASSELRADGGELFF.

This chain links TRBV19 with TRBJ2-1, with 7 bases fitting TRBD1. The V segment lost 6 bases and the J segment 7 bases; nucleotides outside the gene matches: 12. The CDR3 contains 15 residues. The germline V gene encodes CDR1 LNHDA and CDR2 SQIVND (reference sequence). The CDR3 coding sequence is TGTGCCAGTAGCCTAGGACAGGTCGGGCGGAATGAGCAGTTCTTC. Translation gives CASSLGQVGRNEQFF.

The chain uses TRBV9 and TRBJ2-7; 10 positions match TRBD2. The CDR3 covers 15 residues. V dropped 4 bases and J dropped 7; count of bases not matched to a gene: 11. In germline, CDR1 is SGDLS, CDR2 YYNGEE. The CDR3 spells CASSSLGLAAQEQYF. Here the CDR3 DNA reads TGTGCCAGCAGCTCCCTCGGACTAGCGGCCCAGGAGCAGTACTTC.

This rearrangement joins TRBV5-6 to TRBJ1-6; D gene uncertain. Trimming removed 2 bases from V and 6 bases from J, with 12 bases in between. The CDR3 totals 15 residues. In germline, CDR1 is SGHDT, CDR2 YYEEEE. The CDR3 DNA follows: TGTGCCAGCAGCTTAGGAATGATGGGTAATTCACCCCTCCACTTT. The encoded protein is CASSLGMMGNSPLHF.

The sample holds one count of this clone. V is TRBV4-2 and J is TRBJ1-1; the D is unclear. The CDR3 extends over 15 amino acids. CDR1 and CDR2 from the germline V gene are LGHNA and YNFKEQ. V was trimmed by 0 bases and J by 3 bases, leaving 11 bases between them. The CDR3 reads CASSQDRGVDTEAFF. DNA for the CDR3: TGTGCCAGCAGCCAAGATCGTGGGGTTGACACTGAAGCTTTCTTT.

The chain carries TRBV11-3 and TRBJ2-3; 7 bases line up with TRBD2. Germline V gene lookup returns CDR1 SGHNT and CDR2 YENEEA. The ends lost 3 bases at V and 5 bases at J; junction bases unmatched: 2. The CDR3 has 13 residues. The CDR3 sequence: CASSLVAGDTQYF. In DNA, the CDR3 is TGTGCCAGCAGCTTGGTAGCGGGAGATACGCAGTATTTT. Using reference TRBV11-3 and TRBJ2-3 for the parts outside the CDR3, the full variable domain is EAGVVQSPRYKIIEKKQPVAFWCNPISGHNTLYWYLQNLGQGPELLIRYENEEAVDDSQLPKDRFSAERLKGVDSTLKIQPAELGDSAVYLCASSLVAGDTQYFGPGTRLTVL.

This clone has just a few counts. V and J are TRBV6-6 and TRBJ1-2; tentative D call: TRBD1 (5 bases). Germline V gives CDR1 MNHNY, CDR2 SVGAGI (reference sequence). This CDR3 is built from 14 residues. Trimming removed 7 bases at V and 4 bases at J, with 16 bases between. The CDR3: CASKPSGTSYGYTF. CDR3 DNA sequence: TGTGCCAGCAAACCCTCAGGGACTAGCTATGGCTACACCTTC.

J is TRBJ1-2 and V is TRBV19, with 7 bases matching TRBD1. Per the germline V gene, CDR1 is LNHDA and CDR2 is SQIVND (reference sequence). V lost 7 bases and J lost 7; bases outside the gene matches: 15. CDR3 length equals 15 residues. CDR3: CASTNREGARSGYTF. In nucleotides, the CDR3 is TGTGCCAGTACGAACCGGGAGGGGGCTAGGAGTGGCTACACCTTC.

This sequence joins TRBV11-1 and TRBJ2-7; 8 positions agree with TRBD2. The CDR3 runs to 15 residues. V dropped 5 bases and J dropped 3; count of bases not matched to a gene: 9. Germline V CDR1 and CDR2: SGHAT, FQDESV (reference sequence). CDR3 in amino acids: CASSAHGGGVYEQYF. The CDR3, as DNA: TGTGCCAGCAGCGCGCACGGGGGGGGAGTCTACGAGCAGTACTTC.

The chain has TRBV7-2 and TRBJ2-7; 7 bases are a match to TRBD2. V shed 5 bases and J 2 bases; nucleotides not matched to a gene: 6. The germline V gene has CDR1 SGHTA and CDR2 FQGNSA. This CDR3 contains 14 residues. DNA of the CDR3: TGTGCCAGCAGCCGGGGGGACGGCACCTACGAGCAGTACTTC. It codes for CASSRGDGTYEQYF.

V gene TRBV6-5 combines with J gene TRBJ1-4, with D maybe TRBD1 (6 bases). This CDR3 is 15 amino acids long. Germline assignment: CDR1 MNHEY and CDR2 SVGAGI. V lost 9 bases to trimming and J lost 5 bases, with 19 bases between them. CDR3 sequence: CASRTTTGTNEKLFF. As DNA, the CDR3 is TGTGCCAGTAGAACCACAACTGGGACAAATGAAAAACTGTTTTTT.

The chain combines TRBV19 with TRBJ1-6; 9 bases match TRBD1. There are 15 residues in the CDR3. Germline V gene sequence: CDR1 LNHDA, CDR2 SQIVND (reference sequence). Trimming removed 2 bases from V and 5 bases from J; junction bases left unmatched: 1. In DNA, the CDR3 is TGTGCCAGTAGTATACGGACAGGGGATAATTCACCCCTCCACTTT. Encoded protein: CASSIRTGDNSPLHF.

The chain carries TRBV9 and TRBJ2-2; D assignment may be TRBD1 or TRBD2 (5 bases each). The germline gives CDR1 SGDLS, CDR2 YYNGEE. V was trimmed by 3 bases and J by 4 bases, leaving 16 bases between them. This CDR3 contains 16 residues. This chain's CDR3 is CASSGGPLGFTGELFF. The CDR3 DNA follows: TGTGCCAGCAGCGGGGGACCTCTCGGGTTCACCGGGGAGCTGTTTTTT.

The rearrangement links TRBV3-1 (or the pseudogene TRBV3-2) to TRBJ2-3; 9 bases line up with TRBD2. In germline, CDR1 is LGHDT, CDR2 YNNKEL (reference sequence). V lost 3 bases and J lost 2; bases outside the gene matches: 6. This CDR3 has 16 residues. The CDR3 DNA sequence: TGTGCCAGCAGCCACGGGGGCGGGGGGGCCACAGATACGCAGTATTTT. Translated, it gives CASSHGGGGATDTQYF.